This is a list of T cell receptor beta chains from one sample in a study of cytomegalovirus exposure and HLA in healthy donors. Here immunoSEQ multiplex PCR was the method, and the copy in TCRdb shows in-frame clones only, minus some. Counted here are some 100,000 clones, approximately 91% occurring once; the ten biggest clones make up 2% to 2.5%. The sequencing input was PBMCs. The receptors originated from a young woman in good health and CMV-seronegative. CDR3s include the opening cysteine and the closing phenylalanine or tryptophan. The order of the fields is J gene, clone size, V gene, CDR3 length, D gene, CDR3 DNA, CDR3 protein. The D gene is left open where the match is weak. Clone sizes are given selectively: once, few, many, or a class where the clone is expanded.

>TRBJ2-7|once|TRBV18|16|TRBD1
TGTGCCAGCTCACCACCGACCGCGACAGGGGGCTACGAGCAGTACTTC
CASSPPTATGGYEQYF
>TRBJ1-5|.|TRBV6-5|15|TRBD1
TGTGCCAGCTCGACAGGGCTGGACGAGAATCAGCCCCAGCATTTT
CASSTGLDENQPQHF
>TRBJ2-5|.|TRBV4-1|17|TRBD2
TGCGCCAGCAGCCAAGGGGGTTCGGGGGGGCAGCAAGAGACCCAGTACTTC
CASSQGGSGGQQETQYF
>TRBJ2-5|.|TRBV7-2|16|TRBD2
TGTGCCAGCAGCTTAAGGGTAGCGGGAGGGGAGGGGACCCAGTACTTC
CASSLRVAGGEGTQYF
>TRBJ2-2|.|TRBV27|13|.
TGTGCCAGCAGTTGGACAGACACCGGGGAGCTGTTTTTT
CASSWTDTGELFF
>TRBJ2-7|.|TRBV7-2|15|TRBD2
TGTGCCAGCAGCCGCGGGACTAGCTCCTACTACGAGCAGTACTTC
CASSRGTSSYYEQYF
>TRBJ1-2|.|TRBV4-2|12|TRBD1
TGTGCCAGCAAACAGGGGAACTATGGCTACACCTTC
CASKQGNYGYTF
>TRBJ1-2|.|TRBV6-5|13|TRBD1
TGTGCCAGCAGGGGACAGGGAAGGTATGGCTACACCTTC
CASRGQGRYGYTF
>TRBJ1-2|.|TRBV13|13|.
TGTGCCAGCAGCTTAGGTAGACAACCGGGCTACACCTTC
CASSLGRQPGYTF
>TRBJ1-2|.|TRBV29-1|16|.
TGCAGCGTTACTGACCCTGGGAGGGGCACTAACTATGGCTACACCTTC
CSVTDPGRGTNYGYTF
>TRBJ2-7|.|TRBV28|14|TRBD1
TGTGCCAGCAGTTATTCCGAACCCGGGACAGGACGATACTTC
CASSYSEPGTGRYF
>TRBJ2-2|few|TRBV7-6|19|.
TGTGCCAGCAGCTTCAACCCGACAAACAGGGCCGGGAACACCGGGGAGCTGTTTTTT
CASSFNPTNRAGNTGELFF
>TRBJ2-3|.|TRBV6-1|15|TRBD1
TGTGTCAGCAGTGAATCGGAAGGGGGCGTCGATACGCAGTATTTT
CVSSESEGGVDTQYF
>TRBJ2-7|.|TRBV9|15|TRBD2
TGTGCCAGCAGCGTAGGGCTAGCGGGAGACCACGAGCAGTACTTC
CASSVGLAGDHEQYF
>TRBJ1-1|.|TRBV30|14|TRBD1
TGTGCCTGGAGTGTAGCTGCAGGGGGGACTGAAGCTTTCTTT
CAWSVAAGGTEAFF